The next 10 T cell receptor beta chains were all read from a single sample in a study of shared clonotypes between healthy human individuals. Some clones are missing from TCRdb's copy, which holds only in-frame ones; the method was immunoSEQ multiplex PCR. The table lists 650,000 to 700,000 clones, about 92% of them singletons. What was sequenced was memory CD8+ T cells from PBMCs. Subset reported: CD45RO+ cells pooled with CCR7-negative TemRA cells. These receptors all come from a young man in good health. Some clones in this sample may be carry-over from other donors' samples.

In its sample, this clone was seen a few times. The chain recombines TRBV28 with TRBJ1-5; no firm D call. V lost 7 bases, J lost 0 bases, and 10 bases lay in between. Germline loops: CDR1 MDHEN, CDR2 SYDVKM. The CDR3 runs 14 residues. This CDR3 reads CASMVPYSNQPQHF. The CDR3 DNA sequence: TGTGCCAGCATGGTACCTTATAGCAATCAGCCCCAGCATTTT.

The gene calls are TRBV10-3 and TRBJ1-1; D ambiguous. Germline values: CDR1 ENHRY, CDR2 SYGVKD. V was clipped by 6 bases and J by 0 bases, with 8 bases between them. The CDR3 covers 13 residues. CDR3 amino acids: CAISDTLNTEAFF. The CDR3 DNA reads as TGTGCCATCAGCGACACCTTGAACACTGAAGCTTTCTTT.

This clone was picked up one time. The chain couples TRBV27 to TRBJ2-3; TRBD1 agrees at 8 bases. Per germline, CDR1 MNHEY and CDR2 SMNVEV (reference sequence). The CDR3 length is 15 residues. The ends lost 3 bases at V and 5 bases at J; junction bases unmatched: 7. In DNA form, the CDR3 reads TGTGCCAGCAGTTTTCTGGCAGGGGGCGGAGATACGCAGTATTTT. As protein: CASSFLAGGGDTQYF.

The rearrangement links TRBV11-2 to TRBJ2-1, with TRBD2 matching over 9 bases. J lost 0 bases, V lost 4 bases, and 7 bases had no gene match. The CDR3 consists of 17 residues. Germline loops: CDR1 SGHAT, CDR2 FQNNGV. Here the CDR3 reads CASSSWTSASSYNEQFF. CDR3 nucleotides: TGTGCCAGCAGCTCGTGGACTAGCGCGAGCTCCTACAATGAGCAGTTCTTC.

The rearrangement uses TRBV13 and TRBJ1-3, with 10 bases fitting TRBD1. CDR1 is PRHDT, CDR2 FYEKMQ, per germline (reference sequence). V was clipped by 5 bases and J by 4 bases; unmatched bases: 11. This CDR3 contains 17 residues. The CDR3 bases are TGTGCCAGCAGCGCCGAGCCCGGGACAGGGGTGGGAAACACCATATATTTT. Amino acid sequence: CASSAEPGTGVGNTIYF.

The chain employs TRBV27 and TRBJ2-1, with 7 bases fitting TRBD2. J was trimmed by 6 bases and V by 6 bases; bases with no gene match: 8. There are 14 residues in the CDR3. Germline CDR1 is MNHEY and CDR2 is SMNVEV (reference sequence). In DNA form, the CDR3 reads TGTGCCAGCAGCGAAATGCTAGCGGTCAATGAGCAGTTCTTC. Its protein is CASSEMLAVNEQFF.

The chain recombines TRBV6-1 with TRBJ2-7, with 9 positions matching TRBD1. Germline values: CDR1 MNHNS, CDR2 SASEGT. Trimming removed 1 base from V and 4 bases from J; junction bases left unmatched: 8. There are 16 residues in the CDR3. CDR3 bases: TGTGCCAGCAGTGAAGGGGTCACAGGGGGCAGGTACGAGCAGTACTTC. Protein product: CASSEGVTGGRYEQYF.

The CDR3 bases are TGTGCCAGCAAGCCCAGGGGGAACTACAACTATGGCTACACCTTC. This encodes CASKPRGNYNYGYTF. The genes are TRBV7-3 and TRBJ1-2; 7 nucleotides align to TRBD1. V gave up 7 bases and J gave up 2 bases; unmatched junction bases: 10. CDR1 is SGHTA, CDR2 FQGTGA, per germline. The CDR3 has 15 residues.

CDR3 in amino acids: CASSRNYEQYF. The CDR3 DNA follows: TGTGCCAGCTCACGGAATTACGAGCAGTACTTC. The chain is built from TRBV18 and TRBJ2-7; D ambiguous. This CDR3 is built from 11 residues. Germline-derived CDR1 and CDR2 are KGHSH and LQKENI. The V end lost 4 bases, the J end lost 4 bases, and 5 bases lay between the germline ends.

This chain connects TRBV7-3 to TRBJ2-1; possibly TRBD2 for D (7 bases). The CDR3 covers 13 residues. With 5 bases removed from V and 5 bases from J, the gap between germline ends came to 10 bases. Germline CDR1 and CDR2: SGHTA and FQGTGA. CDR3 nucleotides: TGTGCCAGCAGCCACGGGGGGCACAATGAGCAGTTCTTC. Encoded protein: CASSHGGHNEQFF. The full variable domain, its missing parts supplied by reference TRBV7-3 and TRBJ2-1, is GAGVSQTPSNKVTEKGKYVELRCDPISGHTALYWYRQSLGQGPEFLIYFQGTGAADDSGLPNDRFFAVRPEGSVSTLKIQRTERGDSAVYLCASSHGGHNEQFFGPGTRLTVL.